Sequencing of this T cell receptor (beta chain) was carried out in a study of blood T cell repertoires in COVID-19. The method was immunoSEQ multiplex PCR; TCRdb's version includes in-frame clones alone and lacks a portion of them. The sample has roughly 150,000 clones; approximately 83% are singletons. The CDR3 contains 15 residues. CDR1 is LGHDT and CDR2 is YNNKEL in the germline V gene (reference sequence). Trimming removed 4 bases from V and 0 bases from J; junction bases left unmatched: 2. Sample: peripheral blood. This TCR came from a woman older than 75 with acute or convalescent COVID-19. The rearrangement uses TRBV3-1 (or the pseudogene TRBV3-2) and TRBJ1-4, with 7 bases that match TRBD1. CDR3: CASSRGQTTNEKLFF. Written as DNA, the CDR3 is TGTGCCAGCAGCCGGGGACAGACAACTAATGAAAAACTGTTTTTT.